This T cell receptor (beta chain) was documented in a study of lymphopenia after photon versus proton radiotherapy. Findings and caveats of the study: After lymphocyte nadir, photon-treated repertoires showed oligoclonal expansion, especially CD8+ Temra.

To note about this clone: Its matching antigen is unknown.

Profiled with immunoSEQ multiplex PCR; TCRdb holds only in-frame clones, not every one. The top ten clones hold 0.81% of a sample with 20,000 to 30,000 clones, roughly 90% of them seen once. The TCR was taken from a woman in her forties or fifties with cholangiocarcinoma. Sequenced here: peripheral blood, sampled from a patient treated with photon-based radiotherapy.

CDR3 protein: CASSSILENIQYF. In DNA form, the CDR3 reads TGTGCCAGCAGCTCTATTTTGGAAAACATTCAGTACTTC. This chain joins TRBV7-9 and TRBJ2-4; unclear D gene. The CDR3 runs to 13 residues. V shed 4 bases and J shed 5 bases, with 9 bases lying between them. Germline CDR1 reads SEHNR; CDR2 reads FQNEAQ (reference sequence).